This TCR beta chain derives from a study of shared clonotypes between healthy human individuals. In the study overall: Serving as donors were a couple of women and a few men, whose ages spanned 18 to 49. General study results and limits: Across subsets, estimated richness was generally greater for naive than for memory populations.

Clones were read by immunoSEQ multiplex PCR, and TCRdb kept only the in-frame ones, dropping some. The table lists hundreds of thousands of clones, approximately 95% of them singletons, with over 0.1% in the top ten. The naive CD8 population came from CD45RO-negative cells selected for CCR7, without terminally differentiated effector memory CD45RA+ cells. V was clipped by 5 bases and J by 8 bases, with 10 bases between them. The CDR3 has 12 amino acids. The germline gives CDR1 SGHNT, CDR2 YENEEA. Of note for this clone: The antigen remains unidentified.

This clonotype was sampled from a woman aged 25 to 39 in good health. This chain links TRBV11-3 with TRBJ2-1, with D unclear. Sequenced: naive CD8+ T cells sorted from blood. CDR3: CASSLLGDEQFF. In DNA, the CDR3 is TGTGCCAGCAGCCTCCTTGGGGATGAGCAGTTCTTC.